Presented here are 3 T cell receptor beta chains from one specimen sequenced in a study of T-cell memory formation after mild COVID-19. TCRdb redid the calling of the 5' RACE reads with MiXCR, one entry per CDR3 protein. Among a few hundred thousand distinct CDR3 sequences, roughly 21% were seen once, and the ten largest hold about 12%. Sequenced material: PBMCs or a T cell subset sorted from them (not recorded which). The receptors originated from an adult woman who had mild COVID-19 (a few samples of this study predate the infection). Cell type and time point are not known.

In its sample, this clonotype was seen a few times. The genes are TRBV12-3 or TRBV12-4 and TRBJ2-7; D unclear. The V gene lost 1 base and the J gene lost 5 bases, with 12 bases spanning the gap. The CDR3 is made up of 14 amino acids. The CDR3: CASSLVGRAHEQYF. The CDR3 DNA follows: TGTGCCAGCAGTTTAGTAGGTCGCGCCCACGAGCAGTACTTC.

This CDR3 is CASRQGNEQFF. The CDR3, as DNA: TGCGCCAGTAGACAGGGTAATGAGCAGTTCTTC. V usage is TRBV4-1 and J usage is TRBJ2-1; TRBD1 agrees at 7 bases. From germline, CDR1 is MGHRA and CDR2 YSYEKL. Losses at the gene ends were 9 bases for V and 7 bases for J; bases not matched to a gene: 3. The CDR3 loop spans 11 amino acids.

This clonotype came up a few times. V usage is TRBV7-9 and J usage is TRBJ2-3, with no clear D. The CDR3 has 12 amino acids. CDR1 and CDR2 from the germline V gene are SEHNR and FQNEAQ (reference sequence). The V gene lost 7 bases and the J gene lost 5 bases, with 10 bases spanning the gap. The CDR3 protein is CASNSFRDTQYF. The DNA of the CDR3 is TGTGCCAGCAACTCCTTTCGAGATACGCAGTATTTT. The variable domain in full, completed from reference TRBV7-9 and TRBJ2-3, reads DTGVSQNPRHKITKRGQNVTFRCDPISEHNRLYWYRQTLGQGPEFLTYFQNEAQLEKSRLLSDRFSAERPKGSFSTLEIQRTEQGDSAMYLCASNSFRDTQYFGPGTRLTVL.